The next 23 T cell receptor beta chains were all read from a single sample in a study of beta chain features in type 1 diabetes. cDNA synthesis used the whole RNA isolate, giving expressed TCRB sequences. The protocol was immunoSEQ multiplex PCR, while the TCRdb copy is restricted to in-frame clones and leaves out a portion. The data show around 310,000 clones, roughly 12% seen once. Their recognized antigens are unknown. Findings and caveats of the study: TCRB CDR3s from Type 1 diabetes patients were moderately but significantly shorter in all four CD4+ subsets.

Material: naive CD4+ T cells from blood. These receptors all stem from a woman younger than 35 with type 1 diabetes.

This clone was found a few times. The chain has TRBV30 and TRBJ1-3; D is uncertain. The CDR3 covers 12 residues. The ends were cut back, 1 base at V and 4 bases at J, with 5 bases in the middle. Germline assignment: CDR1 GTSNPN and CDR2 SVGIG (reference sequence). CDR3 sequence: CAWSASGNTIYF. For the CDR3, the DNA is TGTGCCTGGAGTGCCTCGGGAAACACCATATATTTT.

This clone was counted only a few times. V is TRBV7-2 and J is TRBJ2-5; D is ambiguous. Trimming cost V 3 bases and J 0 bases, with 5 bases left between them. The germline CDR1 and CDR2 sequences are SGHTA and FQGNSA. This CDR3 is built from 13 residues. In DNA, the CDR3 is TGTGCCAGCAGCTTGTCCTACCAAGAGACCCAGTACTTC. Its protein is CASSLSYQETQYF.

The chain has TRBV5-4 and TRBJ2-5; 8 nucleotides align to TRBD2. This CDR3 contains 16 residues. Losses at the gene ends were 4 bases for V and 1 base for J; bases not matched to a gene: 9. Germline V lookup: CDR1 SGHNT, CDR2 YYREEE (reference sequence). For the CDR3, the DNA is TGTGCCAGCAGCGGACCGGGACTAGAGGGCCAAGAGACCCAGTACTTC. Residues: CASSGPGLEGQETQYF.

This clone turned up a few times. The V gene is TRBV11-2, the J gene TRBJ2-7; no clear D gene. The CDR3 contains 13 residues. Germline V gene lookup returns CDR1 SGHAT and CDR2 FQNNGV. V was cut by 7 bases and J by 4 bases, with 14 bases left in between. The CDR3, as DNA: TGTGCCAGCACCAAAACTGCGGCTTACGAGCAGTACGTC. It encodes CASTKTAAYEQYV.

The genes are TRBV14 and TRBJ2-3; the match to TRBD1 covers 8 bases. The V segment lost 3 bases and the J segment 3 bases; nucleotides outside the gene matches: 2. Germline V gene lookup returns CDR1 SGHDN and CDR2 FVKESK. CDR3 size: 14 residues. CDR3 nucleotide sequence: TGTGCCAGCAGCCACGGACAGGGTACAGATACGCAGTATTTT. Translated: CASSHGQGTDTQYF.

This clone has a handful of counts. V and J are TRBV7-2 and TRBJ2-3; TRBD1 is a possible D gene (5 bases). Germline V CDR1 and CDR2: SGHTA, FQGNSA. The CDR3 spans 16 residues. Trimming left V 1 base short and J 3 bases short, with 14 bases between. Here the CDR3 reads CASSLVWGSLTDTQYF. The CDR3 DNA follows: TGTGCCAGCAGCTTAGTCTGGGGCAGCTTGACAGATACGCAGTATTTT.

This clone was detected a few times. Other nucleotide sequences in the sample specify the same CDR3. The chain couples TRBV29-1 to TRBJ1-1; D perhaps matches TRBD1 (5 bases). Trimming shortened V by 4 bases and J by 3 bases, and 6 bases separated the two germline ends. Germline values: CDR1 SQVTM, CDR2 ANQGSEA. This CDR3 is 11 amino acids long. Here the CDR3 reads CSVGQYTEAFF. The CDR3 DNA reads TGCAGCGTTGGACAGTACACTGAAGCTTTCTTT.

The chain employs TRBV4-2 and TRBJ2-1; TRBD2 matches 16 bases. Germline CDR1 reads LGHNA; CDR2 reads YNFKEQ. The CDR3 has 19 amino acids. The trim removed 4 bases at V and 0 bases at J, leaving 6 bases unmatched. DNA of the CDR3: TGTGCCAGCAGCCTCGGGACTAGCGGGAGGGGGGCCTCCTACAATGAGCAGTTCTTC. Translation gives CASSLGTSGRGASYNEQFF.

CDR3: CASSVTGTSGETQYF. In DNA form, the CDR3 reads TGTGCCAGCAGCGTTACCGGGACTAGCGGAGAGACCCAGTACTTC. The chain has TRBV7-2 and TRBJ2-5, with TRBD2 matching over 11 bases. Germline loops: CDR1 SGHTA, CDR2 FQGNSA. J gave up 4 bases and V 5 bases, and 6 bases lay outside the gene matches. This CDR3 is built from 15 residues.

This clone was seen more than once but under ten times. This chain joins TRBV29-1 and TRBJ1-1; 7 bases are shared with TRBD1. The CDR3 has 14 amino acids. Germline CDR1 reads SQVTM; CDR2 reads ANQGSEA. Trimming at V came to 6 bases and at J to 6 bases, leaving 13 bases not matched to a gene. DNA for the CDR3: TGCAGCGTCCAAAGACAGGGTGGTTTCGCTGAAGCTTTCTTT. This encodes CSVQRQGGFAEAFF.

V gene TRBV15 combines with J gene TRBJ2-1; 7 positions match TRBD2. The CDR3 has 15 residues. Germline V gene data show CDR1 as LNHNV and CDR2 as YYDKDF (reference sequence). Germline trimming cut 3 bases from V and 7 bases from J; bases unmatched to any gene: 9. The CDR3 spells CATSSRLGLRNEQFF. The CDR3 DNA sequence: TGTGCCACCAGCAGTAGGCTGGGACTAAGGAATGAGCAGTTCTTC.

CDR3 protein: CASSSTLRDRDTEAFF. DNA for the CDR3: TGTGCCAGCAGTTCAACTCTCCGGGACAGGGACACTGAAGCTTTCTTT. This chain links TRBV7-9 with TRBJ1-1; TRBD1 agrees at 9 bases. Per the germline V gene, CDR1 is SEHNR and CDR2 is FQNEAQ (reference sequence). V shed 6 bases, J shed 3 bases, and the junction held 11 bases outside the gene matches. This CDR3 is 16 amino acids long.

This chain's CDR3 is CASLAGGADEQYF. CDR3 nucleotides: TGTGCCAGCCTTGCAGGGGGCGCAGACGAGCAGTACTTC. This chain links TRBV18 with TRBJ2-7; the match to TRBD1 covers 8 bases. The germline CDR1 and CDR2 sequences are KGHSH and LQKENI. The CDR3 runs 13 residues. The junction had 8 bases not matched to a gene; V was cut back by 8 bases and J by 5 bases.

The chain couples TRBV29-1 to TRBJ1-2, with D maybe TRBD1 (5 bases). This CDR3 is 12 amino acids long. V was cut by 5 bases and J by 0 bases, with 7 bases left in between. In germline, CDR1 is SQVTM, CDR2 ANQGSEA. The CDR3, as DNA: TGCAGCGTTAAGACAGCTAACTATGGCTACACCTTC. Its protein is CSVKTANYGYTF.

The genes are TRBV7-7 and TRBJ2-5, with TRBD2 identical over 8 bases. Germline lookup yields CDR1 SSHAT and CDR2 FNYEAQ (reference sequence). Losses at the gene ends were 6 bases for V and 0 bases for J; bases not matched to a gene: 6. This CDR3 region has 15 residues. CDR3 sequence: CASSHTGGDQETQYF. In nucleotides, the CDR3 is TGTGCCAGCAGTCATACCGGGGGGGACCAAGAGACCCAGTACTTC. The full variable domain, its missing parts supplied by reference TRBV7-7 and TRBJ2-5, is GAGVSQSPRYKVTKRGQDVTLRCDPISSHATLYWYQQALGQGPEFLTYFNYEAQPDKSGLPSDRFSAERPEGSISTLTIQRTEQRDSAMYRCASSHTGGDQETQYFGPGTRLLVL.

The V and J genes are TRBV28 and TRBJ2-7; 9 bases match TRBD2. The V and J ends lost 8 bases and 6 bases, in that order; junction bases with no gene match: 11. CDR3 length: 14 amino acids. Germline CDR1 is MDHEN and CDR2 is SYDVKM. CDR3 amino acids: CASGGAGGPFEQYF. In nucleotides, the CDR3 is TGTGCCAGCGGTGGGGCGGGAGGGCCGTTCGAGCAGTACTTC. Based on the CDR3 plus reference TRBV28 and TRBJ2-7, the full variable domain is DVKVTQSSRYLVKRTGEKVFLECVQDMDHENMFWYRQDPGLGLRLIYFSYDVKMKEKGDIPEGYSVSREKKERFSLILESASTNQTSMYLCASGGAGGPFEQYFGPGTRLTVT.

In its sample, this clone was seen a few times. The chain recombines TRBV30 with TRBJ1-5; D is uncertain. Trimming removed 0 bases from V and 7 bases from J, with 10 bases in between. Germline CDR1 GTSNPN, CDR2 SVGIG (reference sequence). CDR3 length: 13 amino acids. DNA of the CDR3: TGTGCCTGGAGTGTATCGGGGATCCAGCCCCAGCATTTT. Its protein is CAWSVSGIQPQHF.

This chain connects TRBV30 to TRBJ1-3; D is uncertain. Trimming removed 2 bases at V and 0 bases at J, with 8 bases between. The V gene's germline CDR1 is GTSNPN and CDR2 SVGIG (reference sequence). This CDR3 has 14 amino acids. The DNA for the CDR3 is TGTGCCTGGAGTCTGCCCGGCTCTGGAAACACCATATATTTT. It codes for CAWSLPGSGNTIYF.

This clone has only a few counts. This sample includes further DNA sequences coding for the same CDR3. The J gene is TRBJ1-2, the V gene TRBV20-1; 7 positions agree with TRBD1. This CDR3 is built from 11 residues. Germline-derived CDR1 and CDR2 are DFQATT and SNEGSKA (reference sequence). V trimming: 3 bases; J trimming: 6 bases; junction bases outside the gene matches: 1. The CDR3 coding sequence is TGCAGTGCTAGCAGGGGGAATGGCTACACCTTC. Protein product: CSASRGNGYTF.

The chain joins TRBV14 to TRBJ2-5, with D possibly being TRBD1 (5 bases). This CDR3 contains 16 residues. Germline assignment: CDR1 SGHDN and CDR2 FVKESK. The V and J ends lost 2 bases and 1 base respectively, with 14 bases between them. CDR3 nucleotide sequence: TGTGCCAGCAGCCAAAAGAGGTGGGGCGTCCAAGAGACCCAGTACTTC. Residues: CASSQKRWGVQETQYF.

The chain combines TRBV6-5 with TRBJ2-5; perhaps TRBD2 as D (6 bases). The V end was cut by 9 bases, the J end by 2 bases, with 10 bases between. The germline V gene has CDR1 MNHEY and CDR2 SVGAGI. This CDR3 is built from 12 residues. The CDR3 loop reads CASGEVQETQYF. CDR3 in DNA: TGTGCCAGTGGGGAGGTACAAGAGACCCAGTACTTC.

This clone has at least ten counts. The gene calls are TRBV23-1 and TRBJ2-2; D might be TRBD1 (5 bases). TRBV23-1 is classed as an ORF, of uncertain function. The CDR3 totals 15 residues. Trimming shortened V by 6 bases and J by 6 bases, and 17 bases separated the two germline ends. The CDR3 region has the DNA TGCGCCAGCAGCCCTACGACAGAGTTCCCCGGGGAGCTGTTTTTT. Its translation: CASSPTTEFPGELFF.

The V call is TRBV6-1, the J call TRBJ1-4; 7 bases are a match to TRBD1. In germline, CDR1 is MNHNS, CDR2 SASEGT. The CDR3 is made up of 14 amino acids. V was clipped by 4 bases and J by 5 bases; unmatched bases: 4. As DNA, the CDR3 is TGTGCCAGCAGTGGGGGACAGAGAAATGAAAAACTGTTTTTT. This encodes CASSGGQRNEKLFF.